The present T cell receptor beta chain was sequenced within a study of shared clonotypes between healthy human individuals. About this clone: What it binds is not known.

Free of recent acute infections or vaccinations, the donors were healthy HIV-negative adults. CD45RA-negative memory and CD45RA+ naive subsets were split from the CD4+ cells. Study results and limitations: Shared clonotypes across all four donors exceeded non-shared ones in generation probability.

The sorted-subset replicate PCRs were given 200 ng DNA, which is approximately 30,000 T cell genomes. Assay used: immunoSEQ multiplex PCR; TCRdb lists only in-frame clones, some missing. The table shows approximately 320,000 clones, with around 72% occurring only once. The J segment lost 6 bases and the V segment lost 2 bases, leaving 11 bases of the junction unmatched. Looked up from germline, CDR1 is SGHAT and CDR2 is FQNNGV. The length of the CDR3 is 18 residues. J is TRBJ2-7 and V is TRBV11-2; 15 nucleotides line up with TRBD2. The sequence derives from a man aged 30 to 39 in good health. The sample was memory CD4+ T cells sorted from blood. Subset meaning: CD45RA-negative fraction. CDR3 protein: CASSLKGLAGGSHSEQYF. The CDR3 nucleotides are TGTGCCAGCAGCTTAAAAGGACTAGCGGGAGGGTCTCATTCCGAGCAGTACTTC.